The rows below give T cell receptor beta chains drawn from one sample of a study of blood T cell repertoires in COVID-19. Assay used: immunoSEQ multiplex PCR; TCRdb lists only in-frame clones, some missing. The profile shows roughly 41,000 clones, under 85% of them singletons. Source material: peripheral blood. The origin of the receptors is a woman of 80 years or more with acute or convalescent COVID-19. CDR3s include the opening cysteine and the closing phenylalanine or tryptophan. A D gene is named only where the DNA matches it firmly. A row's size may be missing; if present it is once, few, many or a size class.

j_call: TRBJ2-2
clone_size: NA
v_call: TRBV19
d_call: NA
cdr3_nt: TGTGCCAGTGGGGCGACATCTGCGAACACCGGGGAGCTGTTTTTT
cdr3_aa: CASGATSANTGELFF

j_call: TRBJ2-7
clone_size: NA
v_call: TRBV2
d_call: TRBD1
cdr3_nt: TGTGCCAGCCGACAGGGACAGACCATCCACGAGCAGTACTTC
cdr3_aa: CASRQGQTIHEQYF

j_call: TRBJ2-5
clone_size: NA
v_call: TRBV30
d_call: NA
cdr3_nt: TGTGCCTGGAGTTCGGGCGGGGCAACCCAGTACTTC
cdr3_aa: CAWSSGGATQYF

j_call: TRBJ2-5
clone_size: NA
v_call: TRBV3-1/TRBV3-2
d_call: TRBD2
cdr3_nt: TGTGCCAGCAGCCAAGATCCTCCTAGCGGGGGCCAAGAGACCCAGTACTTC
cdr3_aa: CASSQDPPSGGQETQYF

j_call: TRBJ1-1
clone_size: NA
v_call: TRBV20-1
d_call: NA
cdr3_nt: TGCAGTGCTACAGGGAACACTGAAGCTTTCTTT
cdr3_aa: CSATGNTEAFF

j_call: TRBJ2-7
clone_size: few
v_call: TRBV5-1
d_call: TRBD1
cdr3_nt: TGCGCCAGCAGCTTGGGACAGGGGTTCTACGAGCAGTACTTC
cdr3_aa: CASSLGQGFYEQYF

j_call: TRBJ2-5
clone_size: NA
v_call: TRBV2
d_call: TRBD1
cdr3_nt: TGTGCCAGCAGGGAACTCTACTCCGGGACAGGCGGGGAGACCCAGTACTTC
cdr3_aa: CASRELYSGTGGETQYF

j_call: TRBJ2-1
clone_size: few
v_call: TRBV6-2/TRBV6-3
d_call: NA
cdr3_nt: TGTGCCAGCAGTTACGGGGACTTTTACAATGAGCAGTTCTTC
cdr3_aa: CASSYGDFYNEQFF

j_call: TRBJ1-2
clone_size: NA
v_call: TRBV7-9
d_call: NA
cdr3_nt: TGTGCCAGCAGCCTAAACAACTATGGCTACACCTTC
cdr3_aa: CASSLNNYGYTF

j_call: TRBJ1-1
clone_size: NA
v_call: TRBV7-9
d_call: NA
cdr3_nt: TGTGCCAGCAGCCCCCAGCCGCCAGGGGTGATGGCTTTCTTT
cdr3_aa: CASSPQPPGVMAFF

j_call: TRBJ2-2
clone_size: NA
v_call: TRBV19
d_call: TRBD2
cdr3_nt: TGTGCCAGTAGTATTACTAGCGGGGCGACCGGGGAGCTGTTTTTT
cdr3_aa: CASSITSGATGELFF

j_call: TRBJ2-7
clone_size: NA
v_call: TRBV29-1
d_call: NA
cdr3_nt: TGCAGCGCAGCCGACAGGCCCTTCTCCTACGAGCAGTACTTC
cdr3_aa: CSAADRPFSYEQYF

j_call: TRBJ1-1
clone_size: NA
v_call: TRBV7-2
d_call: NA
cdr3_nt: TGTGCCAGCAGCTTAAGCAGGTTGAACACTGAAGCTTTCTTT
cdr3_aa: CASSLSRLNTEAFF

j_call: TRBJ1-1
clone_size: NA
v_call: TRBV6-2/TRBV6-3
d_call: TRBD1
cdr3_nt: TGTGCCAGCAGCCCAGACAGGGGGTACATGAACACTGAAGCTTTCTTT
cdr3_aa: CASSPDRGYMNTEAFF

j_call: TRBJ1-3
clone_size: NA
v_call: TRBV7-8
d_call: TRBD1
cdr3_nt: TGTGCCAGCAGCTTATCAGGGGGAAATGGAAACACCATATATTTT
cdr3_aa: CASSLSGGNGNTIYF

j_call: TRBJ1-4
clone_size: NA
v_call: TRBV7-8
d_call: TRBD1
cdr3_nt: TGTGCCAGCAGCTTAGAAGGGGGCGGTAGCACTAATGAAAAACTGTTTTTT
cdr3_aa: CASSLEGGGSTNEKLFF

j_call: TRBJ1-2
clone_size: NA
v_call: TRBV28
d_call: TRBD1
cdr3_nt: TGTGCCAGCAGTCCCCGGGGGGGACAGGGATTAGGCTACACCTTC
cdr3_aa: CASSPRGGQGLGYTF

j_call: TRBJ2-5
clone_size: NA
v_call: TRBV6-5
d_call: NA
cdr3_nt: TGTGCCAGCAGTTTCGGGTCGCAAGAGACCCAGTACTTC
cdr3_aa: CASSFGSQETQYF

j_call: TRBJ1-2
clone_size: NA
v_call: TRBV7-8
d_call: NA
cdr3_nt: TGTGCCAGCAGCTTAGACCACAGGGCTGGCTACACCTTC
cdr3_aa: CASSLDHRAGYTF

j_call: TRBJ1-5
clone_size: NA
v_call: TRBV12-3/TRBV12-4
d_call: NA
cdr3_nt: TGTGCCAGCAGTTCTGGACGGGGGCAGCCCCAGCATTTT
cdr3_aa: CASSSGRGQPQHF

j_call: TRBJ1-2
clone_size: NA
v_call: TRBV2
d_call: NA
cdr3_nt: TGTGCCAGCAGCACAGGGTACGGCTACACCTTC
cdr3_aa: CASSTGYGYTF

j_call: TRBJ2-6
clone_size: NA
v_call: TRBV5-1
d_call: TRBD1
cdr3_nt: TGCGCCAGCAGCCCTGGACAGGGGTCAAGCTCTGGGGCCAACGTCCTGACTTTC
cdr3_aa: CASSPGQGSSSGANVLTF

j_call: TRBJ2-3
clone_size: NA
v_call: TRBV10-3
d_call: NA
cdr3_nt: TGTGCCATCAGTGACCCTCGGGAAGGGGGAGATACGCAGTATTTT
cdr3_aa: CAISDPREGGDTQYF

j_call: TRBJ2-5
clone_size: NA
v_call: TRBV7-9
d_call: NA
cdr3_nt: TGTGCCAGCAGCTTAGGGGGTCGGGGAACGGAGACCCAGTACTTC
cdr3_aa: CASSLGGRGTETQYF

j_call: TRBJ1-3
clone_size: NA
v_call: TRBV7-2
d_call: NA
cdr3_nt: TGTGCCAGCAGCCTAAACGCCCTAGCTTCTGGAAACACCATATATTTT
cdr3_aa: CASSLNALASGNTIYF

j_call: TRBJ1-6
clone_size: once
v_call: TRBV5-1
d_call: NA
cdr3_nt: TGCGCCAGCAGCTCCGACACAGGGCGTAATTCACCCCTCCACTTT
cdr3_aa: CASSSDTGRNSPLHF

j_call: TRBJ1-2
clone_size: NA
v_call: TRBV19
d_call: NA
cdr3_nt: TGTGCCAGTAAGGACAGCTTCTATGGCTACACCTTC
cdr3_aa: CASKDSFYGYTF

j_call: TRBJ2-4
clone_size: NA
v_call: TRBV2
d_call: TRBD2
cdr3_nt: TGTGCCACTAGCCCCTTAGCGGGGGGGCCCGGAAACATTCAGTACTTC
cdr3_aa: CATSPLAGGPGNIQYF

j_call: TRBJ2-1
clone_size: NA
v_call: TRBV7-2
d_call: TRBD2
cdr3_nt: TGTGCCAGCAGCTTAGGAGCTAGCGGGGGCGTGAACTCCTACAATGAGCAGTTCTTC
cdr3_aa: CASSLGASGGVNSYNEQFF

j_call: TRBJ2-3
clone_size: NA
v_call: TRBV2
d_call: NA
cdr3_nt: TGTGCCAGCAGTGAGGGCAGGGGCACAGATACGCAGTATTTT
cdr3_aa: CASSEGRGTDTQYF

j_call: TRBJ1-5
clone_size: NA
v_call: TRBV19
d_call: NA
cdr3_nt: TGTGCCAGTAGTACACAGGCAGATCAGCCCCAGCATTTT
cdr3_aa: CASSTQADQPQHF

j_call: TRBJ2-3
clone_size: NA
v_call: TRBV5-4
d_call: TRBD1
cdr3_nt: TGTGCCAGCAGCCAACAGGGGGCGGAAGATACGCAGTATTTT
cdr3_aa: CASSQQGAEDTQYF

j_call: TRBJ1-2
clone_size: NA
v_call: TRBV4-3
d_call: NA
cdr3_nt: TGCGCCAGCAGCCAAGTTGGAGAGGGCTACACCTTC
cdr3_aa: CASSQVGEGYTF